These 14 T cell receptor beta chains were all obtained from the same sample, sequenced in a study of T cells in Graves' hyperthyroidism and ophthalmopathy. RNA transcripts provided the source from which TCR beta CDR3 regions were amplified. Initially, a first-round RT-PCR of the TCR CDR3 employed the HTBI primer set. TCRdb processed the multiplex PCR reads anew with MiXCR; each CDR3 protein has one entry. This sample has 450,000 to 600,000 distinct CDR3 sequences; around 15% occur once, and the top ten carry about 14%. Sequenced input: blood. Receptors originate from a woman between 35 and 50 years old with Graves' hyperthyroidism.

This clonotype was observed many times. V is TRBV12-3 or TRBV12-4 and J is TRBJ1-2; D gene uncertain. This CDR3 region has 14 residues. The V end lost 5 bases, the J end lost 2 bases, and 12 bases lay between the germline ends. In DNA, the CDR3 is TGTGCCAGCAGTCAGGCCGGGGTCAACTATGGCTACACCTTC. It encodes CASSQAGVNYGYTF.

This chain joins TRBV30 and TRBJ1-3; 7 nucleotides align to TRBD1. The CDR3 sequence is 15 residues long. Germline CDR1 reads GTSNPN; CDR2 reads SVGIG (reference sequence). Losses at the gene ends were 2 bases for V and 2 bases for J; bases not matched to a gene: 6. The CDR3 DNA follows: TGTGCCTGGAGTCGCTTGACAGGGACTGGAAACACCATATATTTT. Its translation is CAWSRLTGTGNTIYF.

The table lists this clonotype with many counts. V usage is TRBV19 and J usage is TRBJ1-1; perhaps TRBD1 as D (5 bases). The CDR3 has 16 residues. V was pared by 7 bases and J by 4 bases, with 22 bases between. Looked up from germline, CDR1 is LNHDA and CDR2 is SQIVND (reference sequence). The CDR3 nucleotides read TGTGCCAGTACGAAGATGGAGGGGCGGGGGAGCACTGAAGCTTTCTTT. This translates into CASTKMEGRGSTEAFF.

V usage is TRBV3-1 and J usage is TRBJ1-2, with 7 bases that match TRBD1. Germline values: CDR1 LGHDT, CDR2 YNNKEL (reference sequence). The CDR3 has 16 amino acids. J gave up 3 bases and V 0 bases, and 7 bases lay outside the gene matches. The chain's CDR3 is CASSQDRQGSDYGYTF. In DNA form, the CDR3 reads TGTGCCAGCAGCCAAGATCGACAGGGAAGCGACTATGGCTACACCTTC. The full variable domain, rest sourced from reference TRBV3-1 and TRBJ1-2, is DTAVSQTPKYLVTQMGNDKSIKCEQNLGHDTMYWYKQDSKKFLKIMFSYNNKELIINETVPNRFSPKSPDKAHLNLHINSLELGDSAVYFCASSQDRQGSDYGYTFGSGTRLTVV.

At least ten counts were recorded for this clonotype. The V gene is TRBV27, the J gene TRBJ1-1; unclear D gene. Germline values: CDR1 MNHEY, CDR2 SMNVEV (reference sequence). Trimming took off 3 bases at V and 2 bases at J, with 13 bases between the two ends. CDR3 length: 15 amino acids. In DNA, the CDR3 is TGTGCCAGCAGTTTCGATCGGACGGCTAACACTGAAGCTTTCTTT. Translating gives CASSFDRTANTEAFF.

This clonotype was observed at least ten times. The genes are TRBV20-1 and TRBJ2-2; D might be TRBD2 (6 bases). Germline V gene sequence: CDR1 DFQATT, CDR2 SNEGSKA (reference sequence). The germline V and J ends were trimmed by 6 bases and 2 bases, with 10 bases remaining between them. The CDR3 consists of 13 residues. The CDR3 reads CSAPSANTGELFF. CDR3 in DNA: TGCAGTGCCCCTAGCGCTAACACCGGGGAGCTGTTTTTT.

This clonotype was counted many times. The genes are TRBV11-2 and TRBJ2-5; 13 bases map to TRBD2. V shed 2 bases and J 5 bases; nucleotides not matched to a gene: 8. Per germline, CDR1 SGHAT and CDR2 FQNNGV. The CDR3 runs 17 residues. The CDR3 bases are TGTGCCAGCAGCTTATACCGGACTAGCGGGAGTGTGGAGACCCAGTACTTC. It translates to CASSLYRTSGSVETQYF.

This clonotype was picked up many times. The gene calls are TRBV3-1 and TRBJ2-7; D may match TRBD1 or TRBD2 (6 bases each). Looked up from germline, CDR1 is LGHDT and CDR2 is YNNKEL (reference sequence). The CDR3 covers 14 residues. The germline V and J ends were trimmed by 5 bases and 2 bases, with 13 bases remaining between them. The CDR3 reads CASSARDTAYEQYF. The DNA for the CDR3 is TGTGCCAGCAGCGCGCGGGACACGGCCTACGAGCAGTACTTC.

This clonotype was detected many times. V usage is TRBV7-2 and J usage is TRBJ2-5, with TRBD2 identical over 12 bases. CDR3 size: 19 residues. Germline V lookup: CDR1 SGHTA, CDR2 FQGNSA. The V segment lost 1 base and the J segment 2 bases; nucleotides outside the gene matches: 11. The CDR3 bases are TGTGCCAGCAGCTTAGTGACTAGCGGGAGTCTTCGGGGGCAAGAGACCCAGTACTTC. Translation gives CASSLVTSGSLRGQETQYF.

This clonotype appeared a few times. The chain recombines TRBV4-1 with TRBJ2-7; 10 bases fit TRBD2. Germline V CDR1 and CDR2: MGHRA, YSYEKL. Unmatched junction bases numbered 4, after V lost 3 bases and J lost 2 bases. There are 15 residues in the CDR3. The CDR3 bases are TGCGCCAGCAGCCATAGGACTAGCGGAACCTACGAGCAGTACTTC. Encoded protein: CASSHRTSGTYEQYF.

This clonotype has only a few counts. The germline gene is not matched at one end of the junction; a read error may be the cause. The rearrangement joins TRBV7-7 to TRBJ2-7; 7 nucleotides line up with TRBD1. Germline lookup yields CDR1 SSHAT and CDR2 FNYEAQ (reference sequence). The length of the CDR3 is 15 residues. CDR3 sequence: CASSPGGAGSYEQYF. In nucleotides, the CDR3 is TGTGCTAGCAGCCCAGGGGGAGCCGGGTCCTACGAGCAGTACTTC. Complete variable domain (other parts from reference TRBV7-7 and TRBJ2-7): GAGVSQSPRYKVTKRGQDVTLRCDPISSHATLYWYQQALGQGPEFLTYFNYEAQPDKSGLPSDRFSAERPEGSISTLTIQRTEQRDSAMYRCASSPGGAGSYEQYFGPGTRLTVT.

A note on this clonotype: This may arise from a read error, as a much more abundant clone is one base away. The chain joins TRBV12-3 or TRBV12-4 to TRBJ2-1, with TRBD2 identical over 7 bases. This CDR3 is 14 amino acids long. J gave up 10 bases and V 6 bases, and 12 bases lay outside the gene matches. CDR3 DNA: TGTGCCAGCAGCACCGGGACTACCGTCTACGAGCAGTTCTTC. Translation gives CASSTGTTVYEQFF.

This clonotype was found many times. CDR3 sequence reads: CASTTRGRNTEAFF. DNA for the CDR3: TGTGCCAGCACCACACGGGGGAGGAACACTGAAGCTTTCTTT. This chain uses TRBV12-3 or TRBV12-4 with TRBJ1-1; D is perhaps TRBD1 (5 bases). The V end lost 7 bases, the J end lost 1 base, and 13 bases lay between the germline ends. The CDR3 is made up of 14 amino acids.

V gene TRBV3-1 combines with J gene TRBJ2-2; D is uncertain. The V gene lost 8 bases and the J gene lost 2 bases, with 18 bases spanning the gap. CDR1 and CDR2 from the germline V gene are LGHDT and YNNKEL (reference sequence). The CDR3 is 16 amino acids. CDR3 sequence: CASGRRKKENTGELFF. DNA for the CDR3: TGTGCCAGCGGCCGTAGGAAAAAGGAAAACACCGGGGAGCTGTTTTTT.